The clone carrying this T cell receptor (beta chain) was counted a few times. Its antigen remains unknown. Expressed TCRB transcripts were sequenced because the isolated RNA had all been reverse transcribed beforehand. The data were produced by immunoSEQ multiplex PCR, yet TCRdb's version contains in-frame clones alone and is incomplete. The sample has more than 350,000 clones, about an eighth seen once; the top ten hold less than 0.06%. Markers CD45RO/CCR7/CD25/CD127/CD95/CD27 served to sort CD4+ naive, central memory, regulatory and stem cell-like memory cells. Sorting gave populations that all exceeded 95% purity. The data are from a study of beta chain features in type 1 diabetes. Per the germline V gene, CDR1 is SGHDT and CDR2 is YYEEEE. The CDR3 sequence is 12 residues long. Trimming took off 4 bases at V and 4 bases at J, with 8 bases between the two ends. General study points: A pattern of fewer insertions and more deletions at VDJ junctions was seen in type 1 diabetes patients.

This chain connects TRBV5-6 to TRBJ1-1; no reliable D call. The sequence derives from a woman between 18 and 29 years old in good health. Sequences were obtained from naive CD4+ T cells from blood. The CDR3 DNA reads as TGTGCCAGCAGCGGCCAAGGCACTGAAGCTTTCTTT. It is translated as CASSGQGTEAFF.